This entry describes one T cell receptor (beta chain). The data were taken from a study of human T cells and chemical hapten exposure. Library construction involved attaching unique molecular identifiers to individual cDNA molecules, which allowed quantitative, reproducible TCR counting. Using its own MiXCR run on the reads, TCRdb lists one record per CDR3 protein. This table has about 120,000 distinct CDR3 sequences, 8.5% to 9% appearing once. Extraction of total RNA was performed on unfractionated whole blood. Germline CDR1 and CDR2: DFQATT and SNEGSKA (reference sequence). Trimming left V 6 bases short and J 3 bases short, with 17 bases between. The CDR3 is made up of 15 amino acids.

The receptor's source is a human donor in good health. Some clones in this sample may be carry-over from other donors' samples. V and J are TRBV20-1 and TRBJ2-2; tentative D call: TRBD2 (5 bases). Specimen: whole blood. The DNA for the CDR3 is TGCAGTGCGAGAAGACTATCGGCGGACACCGGGGAGCTGTTTTTT. Amino acid sequence: CSARRLSADTGELFF.